The 13 T cell receptor beta chains listed next were all sequenced from one sample in a study of CD8+ T cells in alopecia areata. Treatment denoted: oral pan-JAK inhibitor, 5-10 mg twice daily. Once RNA had been extracted, it was reverse transcribed into cDNA to act as the sequencing template. The method was immunoSEQ multiplex PCR; TCRdb's version includes in-frame clones alone and lacks a portion of them. The table lists 90,000 to 150,000 clones, around 56% of them singletons, with about 0.5% in the top ten. The sequencing used CD4+ T cells sorted from blood, collected at week 4, from a patient treated with tofacitinib. These receptor sequences come from a human donor with alopecia areata.

The V and J genes are TRBV7-3 and TRBJ1-1, with D perhaps TRBD1 (6 bases). The V and J ends lost 3 bases and 4 bases respectively, with 9 bases between them. The germline gives CDR1 SGHTA, CDR2 FQGTGA. This CDR3 comprises 13 residues. The CDR3 bases are TGTGCCAGCAGCTTGGACAGAACCACTGAAGCTTTCTTT. It encodes CASSLDRTTEAFF.

This clone was seen at least ten times. V and J are TRBV18 and TRBJ1-4, with TRBD1 matching 7 bases. V was clipped by 5 bases and J by 4 bases; unmatched bases: 1. The CDR3 has 13 amino acids. Germline CDR1 reads KGHSH; CDR2 reads LQKENI. The CDR3 spells CASSRDSNEKLFF. CDR3 nucleotides: TGTGCCAGCTCAAGGGACAGTAATGAAAAACTGTTTTTT.

The chain is built from TRBV5-4 and TRBJ2-4; 8 nucleotides align to TRBD2. Germline CDR1 SGHNT, CDR2 YYREEE (reference sequence). V was pared by 4 bases and J by 2 bases, with 8 bases of the junction left unmatched. The CDR3 loop spans 16 amino acids. CDR3 sequence reads: CASSPPGGVPKNIQYF. The CDR3 nucleotides read TGTGCCAGCAGCCCCCCCGGGGGGGTGCCCAAAAACATTCAGTACTTC.

V and J are TRBV7-3 and TRBJ2-3, with a tentative D call TRBD1 (6 bases). The V end lost 0 bases, the J end lost 2 bases, and 9 bases lay between the germline ends. Per the germline V gene, CDR1 is SGHTA and CDR2 is FQGTGA. The CDR3 consists of 15 residues. CDR3 in amino acids: CASSLTNRDTDTQYF. In DNA, the CDR3 is TGTGCCAGCAGCTTAACGAACAGGGACACAGATACGCAGTATTTT. The full variable domain, rest sourced from reference TRBV7-3 and TRBJ2-3, is GAGVSQTPSNKVTEKGKYVELRCDPISGHTALYWYRQSLGQGPEFLIYFQGTGAADDSGLPNDRFFAVRPEGSVSTLKIQRTERGDSAVYLCASSLTNRDTDTQYFGPGTRLTVL.

The chain couples TRBV30 to TRBJ2-1; D call uncertain. The CDR3 spans 11 residues. The germline gives CDR1 GTSNPN, CDR2 SVGIG (reference sequence). V was trimmed by 2 bases and J by 3 bases, leaving 2 bases between them. The CDR3 here is CAWSYYNEQFF. CDR3 sequence (DNA): TGTGCCTGGAGTTACTACAATGAGCAGTTCTTC.

The chain employs TRBV30 and TRBJ2-5; D gene ambiguous. The CDR3 contains 15 residues. Germline V gene lookup returns CDR1 GTSNPN and CDR2 SVGIG (reference sequence). The V gene lost 3 bases and the J gene lost 5 bases, with 19 bases spanning the gap. In DNA, the CDR3 is TGTGCCTGGAGGGAAGGCAGGAGCCTGGGGGAGACCCAGTACTTC. Its protein product is CAWREGRSLGETQYF.

There are a few counts of this clone. Its ends do not fully match the called genes, so a read error is possible. The genes are TRBV5-8 and TRBJ1-3; TRBD1 matches at 9 bases. Germline V lookup: CDR1 SGHTS, CDR2 YDEGEE. The CDR3 is made up of 17 amino acids. CDR3 coding DNA: TGTGTCAGCAGCTCGGACAGGGGAACTTCGTATGGAAACACCATATATTTT. Its translation is CVSSSDRGTSYGNTIYF. The whole variable domain, filled in from reference TRBV5-8 and TRBJ1-3, reads EAGVTQSPTHLIKTRGQQATLRCSPISGHTSVYWYQQALGLGLQFLLWYDEGEERNRGNFPPRFSGRQFPNYSSELNVNALELEDSALYLCVSSSDRGTSYGNTIYFGEGSWLTVV.

V gene TRBV9 combines with J gene TRBJ1-3; no clear D. V shed 0 bases and J shed 8 bases, with 12 bases lying between them. The CDR3 has 14 amino acids. Germline V gene sequence: CDR1 SGDLS, CDR2 YYNGEE. The CDR3: CASSVDIPEDTIYF. The CDR3 bases are TGTGCCAGCAGCGTAGATATCCCGGAAGACACCATATATTTT.

This clone was detected only a few times. This sequence joins TRBV6-1 and TRBJ1-6; D might be TRBD1 (5 bases). CDR1 is MNHNS, CDR2 SASEGT, per germline. The CDR3 length is 13 residues. V dropped 4 bases and J dropped 8 bases, with 9 bases sitting between them. The DNA of the CDR3 is TGTGCCAGCAGTGTAACAGGTTATTCACCCCTCCACTTT. This translates into CASSVTGYSPLHF.

This clone was observed a handful of times. The same CDR3 arises from other DNA sequences in this sample as well. The rearrangement uses TRBV29-1 and TRBJ1-5; 8 bases match TRBD1. Germline V gene lookup returns CDR1 SQVTM and CDR2 ANQGSEA. The CDR3 runs to 12 residues. With V trimmed by 6 bases and J by 4 bases, 2 bases remained unmatched. CDR3 residues: CSVGTGNQPQHF. In DNA, the CDR3 is TGCAGCGTCGGGACAGGTAATCAGCCCCAGCATTTT.

This clone is a singleton in its sample. V and J are TRBV4-1 and TRBJ2-1; maybe TRBD1 (5 bases). The V gene lost 5 bases and the J gene lost 0 bases, with 14 bases spanning the gap. The CDR3 contains 16 residues. Germline V gene lookup returns CDR1 MGHRA and CDR2 YSYEKL. The CDR3 protein is CASSMGQASSYNEQFF. CDR3 DNA sequence: TGCGCCAGCAGCATGGGGCAGGCGAGCTCCTACAATGAGCAGTTCTTC.

In nucleotides, the CDR3 is TGTGCCAGCAGCCAAGTGAGGCAGAACACTGAAGCTTTCTTT. Protein: CASSQVRQNTEAFF. The chain combines TRBV4-2 with TRBJ1-1, with D unresolved. V lost 1 base and J 1 base, leaving 7 bases between the germline ends. Germline V gene sequence: CDR1 LGHNA, CDR2 YNFKEQ. This CDR3 has 14 amino acids.

V is TRBV29-1 and J is TRBJ2-5, with 8 bases fitting TRBD1. Germline V gives CDR1 SQVTM, CDR2 ANQGSEA. J lost 2 bases, V lost 3 bases, and 2 bases had no gene match. The CDR3 runs 13 residues. CDR3 amino acids: CSVEGQAQETQYF. The CDR3 bases are TGCAGCGTTGAGGGACAGGCGCAAGAGACCCAGTACTTC.